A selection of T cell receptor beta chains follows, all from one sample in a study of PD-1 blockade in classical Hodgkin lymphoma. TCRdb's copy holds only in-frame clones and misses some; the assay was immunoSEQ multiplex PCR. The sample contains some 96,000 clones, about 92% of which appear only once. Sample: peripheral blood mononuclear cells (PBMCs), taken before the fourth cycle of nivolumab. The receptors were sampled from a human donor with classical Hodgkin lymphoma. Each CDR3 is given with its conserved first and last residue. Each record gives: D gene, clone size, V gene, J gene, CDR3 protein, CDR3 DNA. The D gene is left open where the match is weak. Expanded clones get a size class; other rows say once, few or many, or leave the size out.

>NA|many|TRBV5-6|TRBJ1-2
CASSSGTAPRSGYTF
TGTGCCAGCAGCTCTGGGACCGCTCCCCGGAGTGGCTACACCTTC
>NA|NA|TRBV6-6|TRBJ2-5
CASRQWAGQETQYF
TGTGCCAGCCGTCAGTGGGCAGGCCAAGAGACCCAGTACTTC
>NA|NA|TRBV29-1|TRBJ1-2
CSVGVTVNGYTF
TGCAGCGTTGGGGTGACAGTTAATGGCTACACCTTC
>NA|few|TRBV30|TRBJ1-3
CAWRLHSGNTIYF
TGTGCCTGGAGGCTGCACTCTGGAAACACCATATATTTT
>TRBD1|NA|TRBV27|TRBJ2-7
CASSNRQGAYEQYF
TGTGCCAGCAGTAACCGACAGGGGGCCTACGAGCAGTACTTC
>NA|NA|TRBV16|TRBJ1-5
CASSQSESNQPQHF
TGTGCCAGCAGCCAATCGGAGAGCAATCAGCCCCAGCATTTT
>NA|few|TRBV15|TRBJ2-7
CATSRDPEGGRNEQYF
TGTGCCACCAGCAGAGATCCCGAAGGGGGGAGGAACGAGCAGTACTTC
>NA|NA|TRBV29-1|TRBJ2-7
CSVDPTGTAYEQYF
TGCAGCGTTGATCCGACAGGCACTGCCTACGAGCAGTACTTC
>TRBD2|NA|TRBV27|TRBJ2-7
CASSPVLAANF
TGTGCCAGCAGTCCCGTACTAGCGGCGAACTTC
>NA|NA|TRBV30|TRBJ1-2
CAWSTKNHGYTF
TGTGCCTGGAGTACGAAAAACCATGGCTACACCTTC
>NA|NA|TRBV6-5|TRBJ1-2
CASIGRVDYGYTF
TGTGCCAGCATAGGCAGGGTGGACTATGGCTACACCTTC
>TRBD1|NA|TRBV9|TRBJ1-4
CASSGQGVDEKLFF
TGTGCCAGCAGCGGACAGGGGGTGGACGAAAAACTGTTTTTT
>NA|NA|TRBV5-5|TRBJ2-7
CASSLVAGSYEQYF
TGTGCCAGCAGCTTGGTTGCCGGCTCCTACGAGCAGTACTTC
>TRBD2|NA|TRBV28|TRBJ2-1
CASIDLQGQLAGEGGEQFF
TGTGCCAGCATCGATTTACAGGGGCAACTAGCGGGAGAAGGGGGTGAGCAGTTCTTC
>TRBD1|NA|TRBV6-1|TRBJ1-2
CASSQGERGYTF
TGTGCCAGCAGTCAGGGGGAGCGTGGCTACACCTTC
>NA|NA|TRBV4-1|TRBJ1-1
CASSPPLRGRTEAFF
TGCGCCAGCAGCCCCCCATTGAGGGGGAGGACTGAAGCTTTCTTT
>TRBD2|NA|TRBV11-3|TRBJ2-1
CASSLLSGSSYNEQFF
TGTGCCAGCAGCTTACTAAGCGGGAGCTCCTACAATGAGCAGTTCTTC
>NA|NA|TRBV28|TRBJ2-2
CASSRSPGELFF
TGTGCCAGCAGCAGATCTCCCGGGGAGCTGTTTTTT
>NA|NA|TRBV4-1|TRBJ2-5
CASSQVPRGGGETQYF
TGCGCCAGCAGCCAAGTCCCCAGGGGGGGTGGAGAGACCCAGTACTTC
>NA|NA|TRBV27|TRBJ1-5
CASSSTRGQIGSQPQHF
TGTGCCAGCAGTTCCACCCGCGGACAGATAGGGAGTCAGCCCCAGCATTTT
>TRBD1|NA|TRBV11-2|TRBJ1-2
CASSPGQGAMWNGYTF
TGTGCCAGCAGCCCGGGACAGGGGGCGATGTGGAATGGCTACACCTTC
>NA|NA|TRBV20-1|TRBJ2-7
CSARQSYEQYF
TGCAGTGCTAGACAGAGCTACGAGCAGTACTTC
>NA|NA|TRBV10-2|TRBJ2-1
CASSDGYEQFF
TGCGCCAGCAGTGATGGTTATGAGCAGTTCTTC
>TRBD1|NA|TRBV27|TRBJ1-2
CASSLQGANYGYTF
TGTGCCAGCAGTTTACAGGGGGCTAACTATGGCTACACCTTC
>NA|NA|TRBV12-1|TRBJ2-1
CASSFGRPGGGNYNEQFF
TGTGCCAGCAGCTTTGGTCGCCCTGGGGGGGGGAACTACAATGAGCAGTTCTTC
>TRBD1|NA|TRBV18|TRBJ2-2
CASSLLDRGTSGELFF
TGTGCCAGCTCACTCCTGGACAGGGGAACATCCGGGGAGCTGTTTTTT
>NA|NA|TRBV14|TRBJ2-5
CASSWGLQETQYF
TGTGCCAGCAGCTGGGGACTTCAAGAGACCCAGTACTTC
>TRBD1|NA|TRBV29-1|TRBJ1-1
CSADRGGGNTEAFF
TGCAGCGCCGACAGGGGAGGAGGAAACACTGAAGCTTTCTTT
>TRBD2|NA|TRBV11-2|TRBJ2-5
CASSQPLAGGWQETQYF
TGTGCCAGCAGCCAACCCCTAGCGGGAGGTTGGCAAGAGACCCAGTACTTC
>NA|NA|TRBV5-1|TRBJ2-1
CASSLDLGGNEQFF
TGCGCCAGCAGCTTGGATCTGGGCGGCAATGAGCAGTTCTTC
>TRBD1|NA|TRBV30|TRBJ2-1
CAWSVFDRGYNEQFF
TGTGCCTGGAGTGTATTTGACAGGGGATACAATGAGCAGTTCTTC
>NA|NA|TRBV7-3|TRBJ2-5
CASSFPPEETQYF
TGTGCCAGCAGCTTCCCTCCGGAAGAGACCCAGTACTTC
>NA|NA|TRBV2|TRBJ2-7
CASRAGGLYEQYF
TGTGCCAGCAGAGCTGGGGGGCTTTACGAGCAGTACTTC
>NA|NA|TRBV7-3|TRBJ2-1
CASSLISVAYNEQFF
TGTGCCAGCAGCTTAATATCTGTAGCCTACAATGAGCAGTTCTTC
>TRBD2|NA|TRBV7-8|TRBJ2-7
CASSPGTSGPYEQYF
TGTGCCAGCAGCCCCGGGACTAGCGGTCCCTACGAGCAGTACTTC
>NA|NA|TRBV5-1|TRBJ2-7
CASSSAGTPQNEQYF
TGCGCCAGCAGCTCGGCGGGTACGCCACAAAACGAGCAGTACTTC
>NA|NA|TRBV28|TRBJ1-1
CASSLAGNTEAFF
TGTGCCAGCAGTTTAGCAGGGAACACTGAAGCTTTCTTT
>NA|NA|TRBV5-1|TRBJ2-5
CASSSIAEGHQETQYF
TGCGCCAGCAGCTCCATAGCGGAGGGCCACCAAGAGACCCAGTACTTC
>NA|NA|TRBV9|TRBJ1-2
CASDGYTF
TGTGCCAGCGACGGCTACACCTTC
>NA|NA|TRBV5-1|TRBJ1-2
CASSSQQESRAGYTF
TGCGCCAGCAGCTCCCAACAGGAGAGTAGGGCCGGCTACACCTTC
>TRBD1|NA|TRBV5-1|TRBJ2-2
CASSLLGQGAGELFF
TGCGCCAGCAGCTTGTTGGGACAGGGGGCCGGGGAGCTGTTTTTT
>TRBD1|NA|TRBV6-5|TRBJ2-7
CASSSLEGTGYEQYF
TGTGCCAGCAGTTCCCTTGAGGGGACAGGCTACGAGCAGTACTTC
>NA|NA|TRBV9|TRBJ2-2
CASSVRGTGELFF
TGTGCCAGCAGCGTACGTGGCACCGGGGAGCTGTTTTTT
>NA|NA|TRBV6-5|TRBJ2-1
CASSYSTPPVYNEQFF
TGTGCCAGCAGTTATTCTACACCACCCGTTTACAATGAGCAGTTCTTC
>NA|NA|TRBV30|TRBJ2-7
CAFSGSDYEQYF
TGTGCTTTTTCGGGGTCGGACTACGAGCAGTACTTC
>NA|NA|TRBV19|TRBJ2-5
CASSMVGETQYF
TGTGCCAGTAGTATGGTTGGAGAGACCCAGTACTTC
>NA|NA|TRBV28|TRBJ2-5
CASSDLEGSVETQYF
TGTGCCAGCAGTGATCTTGAGGGTTCTGTAGAGACCCAGTACTTC
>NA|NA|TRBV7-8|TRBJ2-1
CASSPRSGHGNYNEQFF
TGTGCCAGCAGCCCCAGGTCGGGACACGGGAACTACAATGAGCAGTTCTTC
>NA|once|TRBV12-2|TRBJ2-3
CASRLAIPADSTDTQYF
TGTGCAAGTCGCTTAGCGATTCCAGCGGATAGCACAGATACGCAGTATTTT
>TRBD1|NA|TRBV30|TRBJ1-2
CACDRGAAYGYTF
TGTGCCTGCGACAGGGGCGCAGCATATGGCTACACCTTC
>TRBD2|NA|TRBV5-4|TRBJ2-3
CASSLGLAGGDTQYF
TGTGCCAGCAGCTTGGGGCTAGCGGGAGGAGATACGCAGTATTTT
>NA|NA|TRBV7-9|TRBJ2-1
CASSKDRGGYYNEQFF
TGTGCCAGCAGCAAAGACCGAGGAGGGTACTACAATGAGCAGTTCTTC
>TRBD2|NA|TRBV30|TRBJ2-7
CAWSVSLAGGEQYF
TGTGCCTGGAGTGTGAGCCTAGCGGGAGGCGAGCAGTACTTC
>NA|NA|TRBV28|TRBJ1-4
CASRLGGIYNEKLFF
TGTGCCAGCAGACTTGGGGGAATATACAATGAAAAACTGTTTTTT
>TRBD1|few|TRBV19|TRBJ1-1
CASSIGTGAAFF
TGTGCCAGTAGTATAGGGACAGGGGCAGCTTTCTTT